Presented here are 26 T cell receptor beta chains from one specimen sequenced in a study of T-cell memory formation after mild COVID-19. One entry per CDR3 protein, called by TCRdb with MiXCR from the 5' RACE reads. The sample has approximately 89,000 distinct CDR3 sequences; 20% to 30% are singletons. Source material: PBMCs or a T cell subset sorted from them (not recorded which). Source of these receptors: a man younger than 35 who had mild COVID-19 (a few samples of this study predate the infection). Cell type and time point are not known.

The chain has TRBV7-7 and TRBJ2-7; D tentatively fits TRBD1 or TRBD2 (5 bases each). The CDR3 has 15 amino acids. Looked up from germline, CDR1 is SSHAT and CDR2 is FNYEAQ (reference sequence). The CDR3 sequence: CASSTPRDDSYEQYV. CDR3 sequence (DNA): TGTGCTAGCAGCACACCCCGGGACGACTCCTACGAGCAGTACGTC.

In its sample, this clonotype was seen a few times. This chain connects TRBV4-3 to TRBJ2-6; unclear D gene. The germline V and J ends were trimmed by 0 bases and 0 bases, with 6 bases remaining between them. The CDR3 has 16 residues. CDR1 LGHNA and CDR2 YSLEER come from the germline V gene. CDR3 amino acids: CASSQDGSSGANVLTF. CDR3 nucleotide sequence: TGCGCCAGCAGCCAAGATGGAAGCTCTGGGGCCAACGTCCTGACTTTC.

The rearrangement uses TRBV9 and TRBJ2-1, with TRBD2 matching 8 bases. CDR1 is SGDLS and CDR2 is YYNGEE in the germline V gene. This CDR3 is built from 14 residues. V trimming: 0 bases; J trimming: 7 bases; junction bases outside the gene matches: 3. CDR3 DNA sequence: TGTGCCAGCAGCGTAGTCGGGGGGGCAAATGAGCAGTTCTTC. It yields the protein CASSVVGGANEQFF.

The chain recombines TRBV7-2 with TRBJ2-5; D unclear. V was pared by 8 bases and J by 5 bases, with 6 bases between. The CDR3 loop spans 10 amino acids. CDR1 is SGHTA and CDR2 is FQGNSA in the germline V gene. For the CDR3, the DNA is TGTGCCAGCTTGGGGGAGACCCAGTACTTC. Translating it yields CASLGETQYF.

V gene TRBV6-5 combines with J gene TRBJ2-3; D gene ambiguous. With 5 bases removed from V and 6 bases from J, the gap between germline ends came to 9 bases. From germline, CDR1 is MNHEY and CDR2 SVGAGI. The length of the CDR3 is 12 residues. In DNA form, the CDR3 reads TGTGCCAGCAGTGGACCGGCGGATACGCAGTATTTT. It yields the protein CASSGPADTQYF.

V gene TRBV7-6 combines with J gene TRBJ2-1; 7 nucleotides line up with TRBD2. CDR3 length equals 15 residues. Germline CDR1 is SGHVS and CDR2 is FNYEAQ. The V segment lost 5 bases and the J segment 8 bases; nucleotides outside the gene matches: 12. CDR3 protein: CASSPTPGGGDEQFF. CDR3 DNA: TGTGCCAGCAGCCCCACCCCGGGGGGTGGCGATGAGCAGTTCTTC. The variable domain in full, with the rest retrieved from reference TRBV7-6 and TRBJ2-1, is GAGVSQSPRYKVTKRGQDVALRCDPISGHVSLYWYRQALGQGPEFLTYFNYEAQQDKSGLPNDRFSAERPEGSISTLTIQRTEQRDSAMYRCASSPTPGGGDEQFFGPGTRLTVL.

This clonotype has just a few counts. CDR3 protein: CSATGKSDTGELFF. The CDR3 DNA reads TGCAGTGCTACCGGGAAATCGGACACCGGGGAGCTGTTTTTT. The chain joins TRBV20-1 to TRBJ2-2, with TRBD2 as a possible D gene (5 bases). CDR1 is DFQATT and CDR2 is SNEGSKA in the germline V gene (reference sequence). V lost 4 bases, J lost 3 bases, and 12 bases lay in between. This CDR3 is 14 amino acids long.

The J gene is TRBJ2-1, the V gene TRBV4-1; D may be TRBD1 (6 bases). The ends were cut back, 4 bases at V and 6 bases at J, with 25 bases in the middle. The CDR3 totals 18 residues. CDR1 and CDR2 (germline): MGHRA, YSYEKL. CDR3 region: CASSLRPPGTGSPNEQFF. DNA for the CDR3: TGCGCCAGCAGCCTACGGCCCCCGGGAACAGGGTCTCCCAATGAGCAGTTCTTC.

The chain recombines TRBV23-1 with TRBJ1-5; D is ambiguous. TRBV23-1 is an ORF; its function is uncertain. CDR3 length equals 15 residues. V lost 4 bases to trimming and J lost 6 bases, with 16 bases between them. The CDR3 sequence is CASSRRPVRRQPQHF. CDR3 bases: TGCGCCAGCAGTCGAAGGCCCGTTCGCCGTCAGCCCCAGCATTTT.

The chain couples TRBV28 to TRBJ2-7, with unresolved D. V shed 6 bases and J shed 4 bases, with 13 bases lying between them. Looked up from germline, CDR1 is MDHEN and CDR2 is SYDVKM. The CDR3 has 13 amino acids. The CDR3 loop is CASRPRTGYEQYV. CDR3 DNA sequence: TGTGCCAGCAGACCCAGGACGGGTTACGAGCAGTACGTC.

This clonotype was detected many times. V and J are TRBV4-2 and TRBJ2-1; possible D gene TRBD2, 6 bases. V lost 4 bases, J lost 2 bases, and 12 bases lay in between. CDR1 LGHNA and CDR2 YNFKEQ come from the germline V gene. The CDR3 has 15 amino acids. The chain's CDR3 is CASSPGDGPYNEQFF. The CDR3 DNA sequence: TGTGCCAGCAGCCCGGGGGATGGGCCCTACAATGAGCAGTTCTTC.

This clonotype showed up just a few times. CDR3 residues: CASSSSDYEQYF. The CDR3 region has the DNA TGTGCCAGCAGCTCATCAGACTACGAGCAGTACTTC. The rearrangement joins TRBV7-9 to TRBJ2-7; D remains ambiguous. The CDR3 loop spans 12 amino acids. Trimming removed 4 bases from V and 3 bases from J, with 7 bases in between. Germline lookup yields CDR1 SEHNR and CDR2 FQNEAQ (reference sequence).

This clonotype has more than one count but fewer than ten. The chain combines TRBV7-9 with TRBJ2-1; 10 nucleotides align to TRBD2. V lost 8 bases to trimming and J lost 7 bases; unmatched junction nucleotides: 8. The germline V gene encodes CDR1 SEHNR and CDR2 FQNEAQ (reference sequence). This CDR3 contains 14 residues. The CDR3 spells CASPGTSVGNEQFF. CDR3 bases: TGTGCCAGCCCTGGGACTAGCGTTGGGAATGAGCAGTTCTTC.

Ten or more counts support this clonotype. The V gene is TRBV15, the J gene TRBJ2-1; D ambiguous. Looked up from germline, CDR1 is LNHNV and CDR2 is YYDKDF (reference sequence). The CDR3 spans 18 residues. The V and J ends lost 0 bases and 4 bases respectively, with 19 bases between them. This CDR3 reads CATSRESWARQRYNEQFF. CDR3 in DNA: TGTGCCACCAGCAGAGAGTCGTGGGCTAGACAACGATACAATGAGCAGTTCTTC.

This chain links TRBV20-1 with TRBJ2-1; D might be TRBD2 (5 bases). Germline V CDR1 and CDR2: DFQATT, SNEGSKA (reference sequence). The V end was cut by 2 bases, the J end by 2 bases, with 13 bases between. This CDR3 has 15 amino acids. Written as DNA, the CDR3 is TGCAGTGCTAGACTCCAGAGCGGAACCTACAATGAGCAGTTCTTC. It is translated as CSARLQSGTYNEQFF.

This chain links TRBV7-8 with TRBJ2-2; 9 nucleotides align to TRBD1. The V segment lost 5 bases and the J segment 7 bases; nucleotides outside the gene matches: 11. The CDR3 totals 16 residues. The germline gives CDR1 SGHVS, CDR2 FQNEAQ. The CDR3 coding sequence is TGTGCCAGCAGCCTTCCACAACAGGGGGCTGGCGGGGAGCTGTTTTTT. Its translation is CASSLPQQGAGGELFF.

In its sample, this clonotype was seen a few times. J is TRBJ1-5 and V is TRBV3-1, with D unresolved. The CDR3 is 14 amino acids. Germline CDR1 LGHDT, CDR2 YNNKEL (reference sequence). The germline V and J ends were trimmed by 1 base and 4 bases, with 8 bases remaining between them. The CDR3 here is CASSQGRANQPQHF. DNA of the CDR3: TGTGCCAGCAGCCAAGGTAGGGCTAATCAGCCCCAGCATTTT. Full variable domain (missing parts from reference TRBV3-1 and TRBJ1-5): DTAVSQTPKYLVTQMGNDKSIKCEQNLGHDTMYWYKQDSKKFLKIMFSYNNKELIINETVPNRFSPKSPDKAHLNLHINSLELGDSAVYFCASSQGRANQPQHFGDGTRLSIL.

A few counts support this clonotype. CDR3 amino acids: CASRVLGNHEQFF. CDR3 in DNA: TGTGCCAGCAGGGTGTTAGGGAACCATGAGCAGTTCTTC. J is TRBJ2-1 and V is TRBV6-1; no definite D call. Deletions cut 6 bases from V and 8 bases from J, with 14 bases between. This CDR3 is 13 amino acids long. Germline V lookup: CDR1 MNHNS, CDR2 SASEGT.

The rearrangement links TRBV27 to TRBJ2-3, with D possibly matching TRBD2 (6 bases). V was pared by 5 bases and J by 1 base, with 10 bases between. This CDR3 has 14 amino acids. CDR1 MNHEY and CDR2 SMNVEV come from the germline V gene (reference sequence). CDR3 amino acids: CASSGAGRTDTQYF. The CDR3 region has the DNA TGTGCCAGCAGTGGGGCGGGGCGCACAGATACGCAGTATTTT.

This clonotype came up a few times. The chain has TRBV11-3 and TRBJ2-7; 8 positions agree with TRBD2. CDR3 length: 14 amino acids. The germline V gene has CDR1 SGHNT and CDR2 YENEEA. The V gene end was trimmed by 2 bases and the J gene end by 5 bases; junction bases not matched to a gene: 5. CDR3 sequence (DNA): TGTGCCAGCAGCTTAAGCGGGGGAAACGACGAGCAGTACTTC. As protein: CASSLSGGNDEQYF.

This chain joins TRBV19 and TRBJ1-5, with D hard to call. V lost 1 base to trimming and J lost 7 bases, with 8 bases between them. This CDR3 is 13 amino acids long. CDR1 is LNHDA and CDR2 is SQIVND in the germline V gene (reference sequence). The CDR3 loop is CASSIAVQQPQHF. CDR3 nucleotide sequence: TGTGCCAGTAGTATAGCCGTCCAGCAGCCCCAGCATTTT.

The chain employs TRBV7-8 and TRBJ2-2, with D hard to call. Germline V gene data show CDR1 as SGHVS and CDR2 as FQNEAQ. Trimming stripped 5 bases from V and 0 bases from J, with 10 bases between. The length of the CDR3 is 15 residues. The CDR3 spells CASSEWEPNTGELFF. Written as DNA, the CDR3 is TGTGCCAGCAGCGAATGGGAACCGAACACCGGGGAGCTGTTTTTT.

V usage is TRBV4-1 and J usage is TRBJ2-5; 8 bases are shared with TRBD2. The V segment lost 0 bases and the J segment 3 bases; nucleotides outside the gene matches: 3. This CDR3 is built from 15 residues. Per the germline V gene, CDR1 is MGHRA and CDR2 is YSYEKL. CDR3 DNA sequence: TGCGCCAGCAGCCAAGAGTCACTAGCGGAAGAGACCCAGTACTTC. Translation: CASSQESLAEETQYF.

Sample share makes this clonotype medium-sized. This sequence joins TRBV6-4 and TRBJ2-1; TRBD2 matches at 10 bases. Germline lookup yields CDR1 MRHNA and CDR2 SNTAGT. V was pared by 4 bases and J by 2 bases, with 2 bases of the junction left unmatched. The CDR3 sequence is 15 residues long. CDR3 bases: TGTGCCAGCAGTGGGACTAGCGGAACCTACAATGAGCAGTTCTTC. It codes for CASSGTSGTYNEQFF.

The J gene is TRBJ2-3, the V gene TRBV6-5; TRBD1 might be the D (5 bases). Germline CDR1 and CDR2: MNHEY and SVGAGI. This CDR3 is built from 15 residues. V was pared by 6 bases and J by 1 base, with 14 bases between. This CDR3 is CASSRWAGRTDTQYF. As DNA, the CDR3 is TGTGCCAGCAGCCGTTGGGCAGGGCGCACAGATACGCAGTATTTT.

This clonotype has more than one count but fewer than ten. The rearrangement uses TRBV27 and TRBJ1-5; 7 nucleotides agree with TRBD1. The junction had 8 bases not matched to a gene; V was cut back by 8 bases and J by 4 bases. This CDR3 spans 14 amino acids. From germline, CDR1 is MNHEY and CDR2 SMNVEV (reference sequence). CDR3 loop: CASGTGVLNQPQHF. CDR3 DNA: TGTGCCAGCGGTACAGGGGTCTTGAATCAGCCCCAGCATTTT.